In this sample, the clone carrying this T cell receptor beta chain turned up a few times. The data originate from a study of blood T cell repertoires in COVID-19. On the study more broadly: T cells, B-cell-depleted T cells, or PBMCs provided the cDNA or gDNA that served as material.

As originally analysed: Estimated nucleated cell counts came from reference gene primer amplification. The method was immunoSEQ multiplex PCR; TCRdb's version includes in-frame clones alone and lacks a portion of them. V and J calls and clone size are copied from that table; D and trimming were computed from the DNA. In the table there are about 86,000 clones, approximately 80% of which are singletons. The CDR3 runs 20 residues. CDR1 and CDR2 from the germline V gene are SGHNT and YYREEE (reference sequence). Trimming at V came to 0 bases and at J to 0 bases, leaving 12 bases not matched to a gene. The TCR was taken from a woman of 80 years or more with active or convalescent COVID-19. The chain employs TRBV5-4 and TRBJ1-1, with 12 bases aligning to TRBD1. The specimen was peripheral blood. CDR3 sequence reads: CASSLGAGQGAEALNTEAFF. CDR3 nucleotide sequence: TGTGCCAGCAGCTTGGGCGCGGGACAGGGGGCGGAGGCCCTGAACACTGAAGCTTTCTTT. Together with reference TRBV5-4 and TRBJ1-1, the CDR3 gives the full variable domain: ETGVTQSPTHLIKTRGQQVTLRCSSQSGHNTVSWYQQALGQGPQFIFQYYREEENGRGNFPPRFSGLQFPNYSSELNVNALELDDSALYLCASSLGAGQGAEALNTEAFFGQGTRLTVV.